This TCR beta chain appears in the sequencing data of a study of T cell repertoires in cytomegalovirus infection. Across the whole study: Public TCR beta signatures marked donors with CMV infection and the matching HLA. Regarding the study as a whole: CMV carriers having the relevant HLA were flagged by cumulative public TCR beta family frequency.

Remarks on this clonotype: Its antigen is unidentified.

TCRdb reprocessed the reads with MiXCR, giving one entry per CDR3 protein. The sample carries tens of thousands of distinct CDR3 sequences, approximately 22% recorded once. Germline values: CDR1 MNHNS, CDR2 SASEGT. The V gene end was trimmed by 6 bases and the J gene end by 6 bases; junction bases not matched to a gene: 9. CDR3 length: 15 amino acids. Sequenced material: PBMCs, sequenced either directly or after in vitro stimulation (not recorded which). This TCR derives from a human donor in good health (CMV status not recorded). Some clones in this sample may be carry-over from other donors' samples. The rearrangement joins TRBV6-1 to TRBJ2-7; TRBD1 matches 12 bases. CDR3 sequence reads: CASRDPGQGAGEQYF. The CDR3 region has the DNA TGTGCCAGCAGGGATCCGGGACAGGGGGCCGGCGAGCAGTACTTC.